These T cell receptor beta chains were read from a single sample in a study of T cell repertoires in cytomegalovirus infection. TCRdb ran MiXCR on the reads and lists one entry per CDR3 protein. In the table there are about 740,000 distinct CDR3 sequences, roughly 35% of which are singletons. Material for sequencing was PBMCs. These receptors came from a human donor in good health (CMV status not recorded). Some clones in this sample may be carry-over from other donors' samples. The CDR3 runs from the conserved cysteine through the conserved F or W. Each record gives: V gene, clone size, D gene, J gene, CDR3 protein, CDR3 DNA. D genes are given only for firm matches. Expanded clones are given a class, and other clones once, few, many or no size at all.

v_gene: TRBV5-4
abundance: few
d_gene: TRBD1
j_gene: TRBJ1-4
CDR3aa: CASSFPTGGNEKLFF
CDR3nt: TGTGCCAGCAGCTTTCCGACAGGGGGAAATGAAAAACTGTTTTTT

v_gene: TRBV28
abundance: many
d_gene: NA
j_gene: TRBJ1-5
CDR3aa: CASSTRGGGGNQPQHF
CDR3nt: TGTGCCAGCAGCACCCGTGGCGGGGGCGGCAATCAGCCCCAGCATTTT

v_gene: TRBV7-2
abundance: many
d_gene: NA
j_gene: TRBJ2-1
CDR3aa: CASSSTPRGVDEQFF
CDR3nt: TGTGCCAGCAGCTCTACTCCACGTGGGGTCGATGAGCAGTTCTTC

v_gene: TRBV7-2
abundance: many
d_gene: TRBD1
j_gene: TRBJ2-5
CDR3aa: CASSSTGGKTQYF
CDR3nt: TGTGCCAGCAGCTCAACAGGGGGAAAGACCCAGTACTTC

v_gene: TRBV7-6
abundance: NA
d_gene: NA
j_gene: TRBJ1-4
CDR3aa: CASSLAFGEKLFF
CDR3nt: TGTGCCAGCAGCTTAGCCTTCGGCGAAAAACTGTTTTTT

v_gene: TRBV6-4
abundance: NA
d_gene: TRBD2
j_gene: TRBJ2-1
CDR3aa: CASSPGLTNEQFF
CDR3nt: TGTGCCAGCAGTCCGGGACTAACGAATGAGCAGTTCTTC

v_gene: TRBV6-6
abundance: few
d_gene: TRBD2
j_gene: TRBJ2-5
CDR3aa: CASSGPTSGGKETQYF
CDR3nt: TGTGCCAGCAGTGGACCGACTAGCGGGGGGAAAGAGACCCAGTACTTC

v_gene: TRBV7-2
abundance: NA
d_gene: TRBD1
j_gene: TRBJ1-1
CDR3aa: CASRLAGQDTEACF
CDR3nt: TGTGCCAGCAGATTAGCTGGACAGGACACGGAAGCTTGCTTT

v_gene: TRBV5-5
abundance: few
d_gene: NA
j_gene: TRBJ1-3
CDR3aa: CASSRHLTDLSSGNTIYF
CDR3nt: TGTGCCAGCAGCAGACACCTTACGGACTTAAGCTCTGGAAACACCATATATTTT

v_gene: TRBV24-1
abundance: few
d_gene: NA
j_gene: TRBJ2-7
CDR3aa: CATSDSGRYEQYF
CDR3nt: TGTGCCACCAGTGATTCCGGACGGTACGAGCAGTACTTC

v_gene: TRBV7-8
abundance: NA
d_gene: NA
j_gene: TRBJ2-1
CDR3aa: CASSDRGLTYNEQFF
CDR3nt: TGTGCCAGCAGCGACAGGGGACTAACCTACAATGAGCAGTTCTTC

v_gene: TRBV12-3/TRBV12-4
abundance: many
d_gene: NA
j_gene: TRBJ1-1
CDR3aa: CASSPSGGNTEAFF
CDR3nt: TGTGCCAGCAGTCCCTCGGGGGGAAACACTGAAGCTTTCTTT

v_gene: TRBV5-4
abundance: NA
d_gene: NA
j_gene: TRBJ2-5
CDR3aa: CASSWDRGGARETQYF
CDR3nt: TGTGCCAGCAGCTGGGATAGGGGGGGGGCCCGGGAGACCCAGTACTTC

v_gene: TRBV10-2
abundance: NA
d_gene: NA
j_gene: TRBJ2-7
CDR3aa: CASSDVFYEQYF
CDR3nt: TGCGCCAGCAGTGACGTCTTTTACGAGCAGTACTTC

v_gene: TRBV19
abundance: NA
d_gene: NA
j_gene: TRBJ1-4
CDR3aa: CASADRLLNEKLFF
CDR3nt: TGTGCCAGCGCCGACAGGCTACTTAATGAAAAACTGTTTTTT

v_gene: TRBV5-4
abundance: NA
d_gene: NA
j_gene: TRBJ2-7
CDR3aa: CASSLLSGLGEQYF
CDR3nt: TGTGCCAGCAGCTTGCTTAGCGGATTGGGCGAGCAGTACTTC

v_gene: TRBV7-9
abundance: few
d_gene: NA
j_gene: TRBJ2-3
CDR3aa: CASSLLAPDTQYF
CDR3nt: TGTGCCAGCAGCTTGCTAGCTCCAGATACGCAGTATTTT

v_gene: TRBV6-2/TRBV6-3
abundance: NA
d_gene: NA
j_gene: TRBJ1-5
CDR3aa: CASSYPTAATTSNQPQHF
CDR3nt: TGTGCCAGCAGTTACCCGACAGCCGCTACTACTAGCAATCAGCCCCAGCATTTT

v_gene: TRBV2
abundance: NA
d_gene: NA
j_gene: TRBJ2-1
CDR3aa: CASSEEGEQFF
CDR3nt: TGTGCCAGCAGTGAAGAGGGTGAGCAGTTCTTC

v_gene: TRBV24-1
abundance: NA
d_gene: TRBD2
j_gene: TRBJ2-5
CDR3aa: CATSEGRGGSRETQYF
CDR3nt: TGTGCCACCAGTGAAGGTCGCGGGGGGTCTAGAGAGACCCAGTACTTC

v_gene: TRBV11-2
abundance: NA
d_gene: NA
j_gene: TRBJ1-1
CDR3aa: CASSRLRGNTEAFF
CDR3nt: TGTGCCAGCAGCCGTCTAAGGGGGAACACTGAAGCTTTCTTT

v_gene: TRBV7-2
abundance: many
d_gene: NA
j_gene: TRBJ2-3
CDR3aa: CASGARPGSRADTQYF
CDR3nt: TGTGCCAGCGGGGCCAGACCGGGATCTCGAGCAGATACGCAGTATTTT

v_gene: TRBV28
abundance: few
d_gene: NA
j_gene: TRBJ2-2
CDR3aa: CASSLPTLGFNTGELFF
CDR3nt: TGTGCCAGCAGTTTGCCGACTCTTGGATTCAACACCGGGGAGCTGTTTTTT